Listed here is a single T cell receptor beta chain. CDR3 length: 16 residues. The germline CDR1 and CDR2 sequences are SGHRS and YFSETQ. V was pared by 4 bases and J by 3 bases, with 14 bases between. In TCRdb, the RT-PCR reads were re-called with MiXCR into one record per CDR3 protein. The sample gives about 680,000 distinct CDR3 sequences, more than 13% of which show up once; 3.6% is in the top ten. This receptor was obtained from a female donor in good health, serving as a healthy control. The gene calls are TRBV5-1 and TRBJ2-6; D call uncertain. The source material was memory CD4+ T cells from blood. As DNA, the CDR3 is TGCGCCAGCAGCAACATACCGGCGAATGGGGCCAACGTCCTGACTTTC. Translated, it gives CASSNIPANGANVLTF.